The clone carrying this T cell receptor beta chain occurred a few times. The target antigen is unknown. The study ran its PCR with 60 Vbeta and 13 Jbeta primers. Repertoires were generated with immunoSEQ multiplex PCR, while TCRdb's copy carries only in-frame clones and drops some. Of more than 150,000 clones in the sample, 70% to 90% are singletons; the top ten hold roughly 9.3%. The data belong to a study of cytomegalovirus exposure and HLA in healthy donors. Study-wide background: Approximately 80 million unique TCRs, all from HLA-typed donors, were included in an early release of the data.

Trimming stripped 1 base from V and 1 base from J, with 16 bases between. CDR3 length: 17 amino acids. The germline gives CDR1 MNHNS, CDR2 SASEGT. Broader study findings: Associated with HLA alleles at 0.05 false discovery rate in a later analysis were 16,951 TCR beta sequences. In an earlier analysis, productive rearrangement rates for most beta V segments clustered near 87% or 30%.

This clonotype was sampled from a man younger than 30 in good health and CMV-seropositive. The V and J genes are TRBV6-1 and TRBJ1-1; D possibly corresponds to TRBD1 (5 bases). Source material: PBMCs. The CDR3 reads CASSEEKPLGQNTEAFF. As DNA, the CDR3 is TGTGCCAGCAGTGAAGAGAAACCCTTAGGACAGAACACTGAAGCTTTCTTT.